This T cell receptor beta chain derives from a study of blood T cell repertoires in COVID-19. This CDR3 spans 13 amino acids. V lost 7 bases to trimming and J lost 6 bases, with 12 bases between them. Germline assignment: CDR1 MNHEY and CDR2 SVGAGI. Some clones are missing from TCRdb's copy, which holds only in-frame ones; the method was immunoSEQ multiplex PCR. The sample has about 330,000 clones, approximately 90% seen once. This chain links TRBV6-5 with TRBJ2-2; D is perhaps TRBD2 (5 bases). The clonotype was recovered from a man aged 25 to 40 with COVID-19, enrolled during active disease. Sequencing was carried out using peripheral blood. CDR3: CASIRGLPGELFF. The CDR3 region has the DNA TGTGCCAGCATTCGAGGGCTCCCCGGGGAGCTGTTTTTT.